Below, 20 T cell receptor beta chains from the same sample are listed, as sequenced in a study of shared clonotypes between healthy human individuals (dated by TCRdb to the early 2020s). The protocol used for the library was the immunoSEQ multiplex PCR assay. Entries here come from immuneACCESS through TCRdb and include only in-frame sequences with V and J called. Some clones fail to appear in such tables; in the studies checked, an unresolved V gene covers under half of the shortfall, and the cause of the remainder is unknown. The sample contains millions of clones, around 93% of them found a single time. Over 1.5% of the sample goes to the ten largest clones. CD8 naive samples were obtained by positive selection for CCR7 among CD45RO-negative cells, yielding a CD45RA+CCR7+ population from which TemRA cells were excluded. Input material: naive CD8+ T cells from PBMCs. The sample's cell subset or site label, in plain terms: CD45RA+CCR7+. These receptors were obtained from a young man in good health. Some clones in this sample may be carry-over from other donors' samples.

This rearrangement joins TRBV5-1 to TRBJ2-7; D perhaps matches TRBD1 (5 bases). This CDR3 has 15 amino acids. Between the trimmed V and J ends, which lost 7 bases and 5 bases, there was a span of 22 bases. CDR1 and CDR2 (germline): SGHRS, YFSETQ. CDR3 nucleotide sequence: TGCGCCAGCCCAATTAACAGGACCCCGTACAACGAGCAGTACTTC. Encoded protein: CASPINRTPYNEQYF.

The chain recombines TRBV5-6 with TRBJ2-2; D gene ambiguous. Germline lookup yields CDR1 SGHDT and CDR2 YYEEEE. Trimming shortened V by 2 bases and J by 6 bases, and 2 bases separated the two germline ends. The CDR3 totals 11 residues. The DNA of the CDR3 is TGTGCCAGCAGCTTTCCCGGGGAGCTGTTTTTT. Its translation: CASSFPGELFF. Full variable domain (remainder filled in from reference TRBV5-6 and TRBJ2-2): DAGVTQSPTHLIKTRGQQVTLRCSPKSGHDTVSWYQQALGQGPQFIFQYYEEEERQRGNFPDRFSGHQFPNYSSELNVNALLLGDSALYLCASSFPGELFFGEGSRLTVL.

In DNA, the CDR3 is TGTGCCAGCAGCCAAGTTAGTCGTGGACCCGAAACGGGTAATGAAAAACTGTTTTTT. Translation: CASSQVSRGPETGNEKLFF. The V and J genes are TRBV4-2 and TRBJ1-4, with D hard to call. V was pared by 1 base and J by 4 bases, with 22 bases between. CDR1 and CDR2 (germline): LGHNA, YNFKEQ. The CDR3 covers 19 residues.

This chain uses TRBV6-6 with TRBJ2-7; D is perhaps TRBD1 (7 bases). From germline, CDR1 is MNHNY and CDR2 SVGAGI (reference sequence). V was cut by 2 bases and J by 2 bases, with 13 bases left in between. CDR3 length: 15 residues. Written as DNA, the CDR3 is TGTGCCAGCAGTTACGAGGGGGGACAGCCCTACGAGCAGTACTTC. This gives the protein CASSYEGGQPYEQYF.

The rearrangement joins TRBV2 to TRBJ2-5; the match to TRBD2 covers 9 bases. Trimming at V came to 1 base and at J to 1 base, leaving 7 bases not matched to a gene. Germline lookup yields CDR1 SNHLY and CDR2 FYNNEI. The CDR3 totals 17 residues. CDR3 sequence (DNA): TGTGCCAGCAGTGAAGGGCCCCAGCGGGAGGTCCAAGAGACCCAGTACTTC. Residues: CASSEGPQREVQETQYF.

The gene calls are TRBV29-1 and TRBJ2-2; 7 bases line up with TRBD2. The CDR3 is 15 amino acids. The trim removed 3 bases at V and 5 bases at J, leaving 9 bases unmatched. CDR1 and CDR2 from the germline V gene are SQVTM and ANQGSEA. The CDR3 region has the DNA TGCAGCGTTGAGTTGGCGGGAGTTTTGACCGGGGAGCTGTTTTTT. Protein sequence: CSVELAGVLTGELFF.

V and J are TRBV5-5 and TRBJ2-7; D possibly matches TRBD1 or TRBD2 (5 bases each). From germline, CDR1 is SGHKS and CDR2 YYEKEE (reference sequence). There are 15 residues in the CDR3. V was trimmed by 4 bases and J by 5 bases, leaving 19 bases between them. In nucleotides, the CDR3 is TGTGCCAGCAGCCCTCGGAGCAGGGACCTCGACGAGCAGTACTTC. Protein: CASSPRSRDLDEQYF.

This clone has more than one count but fewer than ten. The J gene is TRBJ1-1, the V gene TRBV9; 7 nucleotides line up with TRBD1. V dropped 3 bases and J dropped 1; count of bases not matched to a gene: 3. CDR1 is SGDLS, CDR2 YYNGEE, per germline. This CDR3 has 14 residues. CDR3 residues: CASSEGDRNTEAFF. As DNA, the CDR3 is TGTGCCAGCAGCGAGGGGGACAGGAACACTGAAGCTTTCTTT.

The chain joins TRBV7-9 to TRBJ1-1; D gene ambiguous. The CDR3 spans 14 residues. The germline V and J ends were trimmed by 5 bases and 1 base, with 11 bases remaining between them. Germline lookup yields CDR1 SEHNR and CDR2 FQNEAQ (reference sequence). The CDR3 DNA is TGTGCCAGCAGCCCGTTGAGACAGAACACTGAAGCTTTCTTT. As protein: CASSPLRQNTEAFF.

This chain uses TRBV5-1 with TRBJ2-7; 8 nucleotides match TRBD2. Germline assignment: CDR1 SGHRS and CDR2 YFSETQ. This CDR3 is built from 14 residues. V shed 4 bases and J 7 bases; nucleotides not matched to a gene: 10. CDR3 DNA: TGCGCCAGCAGCCCCGCCGGAATAGCGGGAGAGCAGTACTTC. Its translation is CASSPAGIAGEQYF.

V gene TRBV5-4 combines with J gene TRBJ2-3, with 10 bases aligning to TRBD1. This CDR3 is built from 15 residues. The germline V gene encodes CDR1 SGHNT and CDR2 YYREEE (reference sequence). With 4 bases clipped from V and 1 base from J, the junction kept 3 bases outside the gene matches. The chain's CDR3 is CASSTGTGGTDTQYF. The CDR3 nucleotides read TGTGCCAGCAGCACCGGGACAGGGGGCACAGATACGCAGTATTTT.

V usage is TRBV7-3 and J usage is TRBJ2-1; TRBD2 matches 7 bases. Losses at the gene ends were 8 bases for V and 5 bases for J; bases not matched to a gene: 9. The CDR3 consists of 14 residues. The germline V gene has CDR1 SGHTA and CDR2 FQGTGA. DNA of the CDR3: TGTGCCAGCGGGCAGGGAGGGAGTCACAATGAGCAGTTCTTC. It is translated as CASGQGGSHNEQFF. Looking up the rest from reference TRBV7-3 and TRBJ2-1 gives the full variable domain: GAGVSQTPSNKVTEKGKYVELRCDPISGHTALYWYRQSLGQGPEFLIYFQGTGAADDSGLPNDRFFAVRPEGSVSTLKIQRTERGDSAVYLCASGQGGSHNEQFFGPGTRLTVL.

The CDR3 loop reads CASSMKKGVEAFF. The CDR3 DNA reads as TGTGCCAGTAGTATGAAGAAGGGGGTAGAAGCTTTCTTT. The chain has TRBV19 and TRBJ1-1, with D perhaps matching TRBD1 (6 bases). The CDR3 runs to 13 residues. CDR1 and CDR2 from the germline V gene are LNHDA and SQIVND (reference sequence). Trimming stripped 3 bases from V and 8 bases from J, with 13 bases between.

The V gene is TRBV18, the J gene TRBJ2-1; 9 bases agree with TRBD2. Germline V gives CDR1 KGHSH, CDR2 LQKENI. The CDR3 length is 17 residues. V lost 0 bases to trimming and J lost 4 bases; unmatched junction nucleotides: 7. In DNA form, the CDR3 reads TGTGCCAGCTCACCACCGCGGCTAGCGGGACTATACAATGAGCAGTTCTTC. Its protein product is CASSPPRLAGLYNEQFF.

The rearrangement uses TRBV4-1 and TRBJ1-1; D remains ambiguous. Trimming left V 0 bases short and J 2 bases short, with 13 bases between. CDR1 MGHRA and CDR2 YSYEKL come from the germline V gene. The CDR3 loop spans 16 amino acids. CDR3 in DNA: TGCGCCAGCAGCCAAGATCGAAGGTTGTTAAACACTGAAGCTTTCTTT. Protein sequence: CASSQDRRLLNTEAFF.

This clone was seen more than once but under ten times. V and J are TRBV7-9 and TRBJ1-2; tentatively, D is TRBD1 (5 bases). Trimming left V 4 bases short and J 5 bases short, with 17 bases between. Germline-derived CDR1 and CDR2 are SEHNR and FQNEAQ (reference sequence). This CDR3 comprises 15 residues. The CDR3: CASSSAGPTEYGYTF. In nucleotides, the CDR3 is TGTGCCAGCAGCTCCGCAGGGCCCACTGAGTATGGCTACACCTTC. The full variable domain, in which reference TRBV7-9 and TRBJ1-2 provide the parts outside the CDR3, is DTGVSQNPRHKITKRGQNVTFRCDPISEHNRLYWYRQTLGQGPEFLTYFQNEAQLEKSRLLSDRFSAERPKGSFSTLEIQRTEQGDSAMYLCASSSAGPTEYGYTFGSGTRLTVV.

This clone was detected once. J is TRBJ1-2 and V is TRBV6-6; perhaps TRBD1 as D (6 bases). Germline V gene lookup returns CDR1 MNHNY and CDR2 SVGAGI (reference sequence). Between the trimmed V and J ends, which lost 2 bases and 5 bases, there was a span of 15 bases. The CDR3 covers 15 residues. The CDR3 protein is CASSYTRPGAYGYTF. The CDR3 nucleotides read TGTGCCAGCAGTTACACCCGACCAGGGGCTTATGGCTACACCTTC.

The chain recombines TRBV27 with TRBJ2-5; unclear D gene. This CDR3 spans 13 amino acids. Germline lookup yields CDR1 MNHEY and CDR2 SMNVEV (reference sequence). Trimming left V 2 bases short and J 0 bases short, with 4 bases between. CDR3: CASSLLNQETQYF. Written as DNA, the CDR3 is TGTGCCAGCAGTTTACTAAACCAAGAGACCCAGTACTTC.

The CDR3 region has the DNA TGTGCCAGCAGTCCCGGGACCTGGGGTTCACCCCTCCACTTT. Residues: CASSPGTWGSPLHF. The V and J genes are TRBV27 and TRBJ1-6; D possibly corresponds to TRBD1 (5 bases). Trimming left V 5 bases short and J 9 bases short, with 14 bases between. Germline CDR1 MNHEY, CDR2 SMNVEV (reference sequence). CDR3 length equals 14 residues.

This chain's CDR3 is CASRRGQGEHTEAFF. The CDR3 DNA is TGTGCCAGCAGAAGGGGTCAGGGAGAGCACACTGAAGCTTTCTTT. J is TRBJ1-1 and V is TRBV6-5, with D maybe TRBD1 (5 bases). Per the germline V gene, CDR1 is MNHEY and CDR2 is SVGAGI. The CDR3 is made up of 15 amino acids. V was trimmed by 6 bases and J by 3 bases, leaving 17 bases between them.